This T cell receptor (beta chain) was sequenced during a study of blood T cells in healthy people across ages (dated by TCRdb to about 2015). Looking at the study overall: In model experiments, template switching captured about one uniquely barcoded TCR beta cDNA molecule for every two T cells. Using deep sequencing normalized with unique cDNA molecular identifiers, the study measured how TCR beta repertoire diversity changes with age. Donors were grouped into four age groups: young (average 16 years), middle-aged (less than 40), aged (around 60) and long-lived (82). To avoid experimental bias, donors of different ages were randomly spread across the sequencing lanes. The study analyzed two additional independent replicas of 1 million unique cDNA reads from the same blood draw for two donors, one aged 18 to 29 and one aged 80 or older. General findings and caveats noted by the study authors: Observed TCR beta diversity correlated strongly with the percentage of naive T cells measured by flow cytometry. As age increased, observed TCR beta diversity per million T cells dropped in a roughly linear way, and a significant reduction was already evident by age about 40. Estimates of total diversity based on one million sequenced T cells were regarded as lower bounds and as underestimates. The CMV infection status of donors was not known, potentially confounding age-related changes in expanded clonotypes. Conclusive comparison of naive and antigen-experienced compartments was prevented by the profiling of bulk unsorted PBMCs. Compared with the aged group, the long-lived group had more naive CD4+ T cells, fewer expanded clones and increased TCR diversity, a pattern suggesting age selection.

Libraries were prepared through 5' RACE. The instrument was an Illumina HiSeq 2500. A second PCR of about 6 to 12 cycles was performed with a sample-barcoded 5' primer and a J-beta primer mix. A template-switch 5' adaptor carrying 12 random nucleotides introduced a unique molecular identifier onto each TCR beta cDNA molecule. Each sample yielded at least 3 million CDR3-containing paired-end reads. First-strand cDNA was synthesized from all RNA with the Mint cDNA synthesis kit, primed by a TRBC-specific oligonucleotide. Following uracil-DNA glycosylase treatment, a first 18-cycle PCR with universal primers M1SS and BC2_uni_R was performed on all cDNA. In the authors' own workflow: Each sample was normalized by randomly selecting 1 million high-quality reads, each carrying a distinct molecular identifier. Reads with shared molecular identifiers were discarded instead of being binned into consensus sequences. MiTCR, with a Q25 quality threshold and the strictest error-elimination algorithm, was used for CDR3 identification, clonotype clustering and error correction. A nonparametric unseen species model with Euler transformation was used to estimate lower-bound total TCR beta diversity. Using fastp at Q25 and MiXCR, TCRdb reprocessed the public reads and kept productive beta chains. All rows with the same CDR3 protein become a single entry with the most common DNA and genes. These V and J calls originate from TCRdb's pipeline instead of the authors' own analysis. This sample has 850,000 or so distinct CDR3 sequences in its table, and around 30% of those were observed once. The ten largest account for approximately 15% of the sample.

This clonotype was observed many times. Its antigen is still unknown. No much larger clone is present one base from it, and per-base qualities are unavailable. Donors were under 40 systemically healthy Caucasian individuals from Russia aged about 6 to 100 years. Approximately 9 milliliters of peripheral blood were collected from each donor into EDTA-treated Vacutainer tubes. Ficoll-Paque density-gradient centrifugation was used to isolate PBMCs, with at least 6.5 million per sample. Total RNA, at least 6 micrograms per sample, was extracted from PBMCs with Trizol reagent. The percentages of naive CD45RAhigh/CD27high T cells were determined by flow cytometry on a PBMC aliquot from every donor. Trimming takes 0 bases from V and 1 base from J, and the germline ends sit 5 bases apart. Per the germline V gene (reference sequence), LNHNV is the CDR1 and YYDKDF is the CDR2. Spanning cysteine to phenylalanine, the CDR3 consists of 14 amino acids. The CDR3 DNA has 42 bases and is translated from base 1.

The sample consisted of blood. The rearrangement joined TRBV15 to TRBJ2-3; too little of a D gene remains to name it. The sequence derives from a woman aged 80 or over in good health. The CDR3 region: CATSREGRTDTQYF. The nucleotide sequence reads TGTGCCACCAGCAGAGAAGGGCGCACAGATACGCAGTATTTT.